What follows are 10 T cell receptor beta chains derived from one specimen sequenced in a study of T cell responses to AZD1222 COVID-19 vaccine. Profiling relied on immunoSEQ multiplex PCR, and the TCRdb table lists in-frame clones only, not all of them. This table has some 150,000 clones, about 88% appearing once. The input for sequencing was peripheral blood, taken 28 days after the second AZD1222 dose. These receptors all come from an adult who received the AZD1222 COVID-19 vaccine.

The rearrangement links TRBV10-1 to TRBJ1-5; D might be TRBD1 (5 bases). Germline V gives CDR1 WNHNN, CDR2 SYGVQD (reference sequence). With 6 bases removed from V and 0 bases from J, the gap between germline ends came to 15 bases. The CDR3 covers 16 residues. For the CDR3, the DNA is TGCGCCAGCAGAGATGCGGGACGGTTTAGCAATCAGCCCCAGCATTTT. Encoded protein: CASRDAGRFSNQPQHF.

V usage is TRBV5-5 and J usage is TRBJ2-2; D possibly corresponds to TRBD2 (6 bases). The CDR3 extends over 15 amino acids. Trimming pared 5 bases from V and 7 bases from J, leaving 18 bases between. Germline V lookup: CDR1 SGHKS, CDR2 YYEKEE (reference sequence). CDR3 loop: CASSLPPPGVGELFF. Written as DNA, the CDR3 is TGTGCCAGCAGTCTTCCCCCCCCGGGGGTCGGGGAGCTGTTTTTT.

The V call is TRBV9, the J call TRBJ1-4, with D possibly matching TRBD1 (5 bases). V was cut by 2 bases and J by 5 bases, with 10 bases left in between. The CDR3 has 14 residues. The germline gives CDR1 SGDLS, CDR2 YYNGEE. The CDR3 coding sequence is TGTGCCAGCAGCGTCGACAGCCAGAATGAAAAACTGTTTTTT. It is translated as CASSVDSQNEKLFF. Variable domain in full (rest from reference TRBV9 and TRBJ1-4): DSGVTQTPKHLITATGQRVTLRCSPRSGDLSVYWYQQSLDQGLQFLIQYYNGEERAKGNILERFSAQQFPDLHSELNLSSLELGDSALYFCASSVDSQNEKLFFGSGTQLSVL.

The gene calls are TRBV18 and TRBJ1-1; TRBD1 matches at 11 bases. The CDR3 totals 14 residues. The junction had 4 bases not matched to a gene; V was cut back by 5 bases and J by 5 bases. Germline lookup yields CDR1 KGHSH and CDR2 LQKENI. This CDR3 reads CASSMDRGRTEAFF. The CDR3 nucleotides are TGTGCCAGCTCAATGGACAGGGGGCGGACTGAAGCTTTCTTT.

As regards this clone: At one end the junction does not follow the germline gene, possibly because of a read error. The chain couples TRBV7-3 to TRBJ2-5; D is undetermined. This CDR3 contains 13 residues. CDR1 is SGHTA, CDR2 FQGTGA, per germline. Here the CDR3 DNA reads TGTGCCAGCGGCTTAACCGGTCAAGAGACCCAGTACTTC. Encoded protein: CASGLTGQETQYF.

The J gene is TRBJ2-1, the V gene TRBV28; a possible D gene is TRBD2 (5 bases). V lost 9 bases and J lost 5, with 20 bases in between. This CDR3 spans 15 amino acids. Per germline, CDR1 MDHEN and CDR2 SYDVKM. The CDR3 coding sequence is TGTGCCAGTAAGGTCGACGGCGGGCGGGACAATGAGCAGTTCTTC. This sequence encodes CASKVDGGRDNEQFF.

The rearrangement joins TRBV5-6 to TRBJ1-5, with a weak D call TRBD1 (6 bases). Germline loops: CDR1 SGHDT, CDR2 YYEEEE. V lost 2 bases and J lost 7, with 13 bases in between. CDR3 length: 14 amino acids. The CDR3 is CASSFTGKGQPQHF. In DNA, the CDR3 is TGTGCCAGCAGCTTTACAGGGAAAGGGCAGCCCCAGCATTTT.

The chain carries TRBV30 and TRBJ2-1; 7 nucleotides match TRBD1. The CDR3 length is 15 residues. Looked up from germline, CDR1 is GTSNPN and CDR2 is SVGIG (reference sequence). Trimming at V came to 6 bases and at J to 9 bases, leaving 17 bases not matched to a gene. The CDR3 DNA follows: TGTGCCTGTTCTACCGGGACAGTTGGTTCCGTTGAGCAGTTCTTC. Amino acid sequence: CACSTGTVGSVEQFF.

V usage is TRBV30 and J usage is TRBJ2-5, with TRBD2 identical over 9 bases. Germline lookup yields CDR1 GTSNPN and CDR2 SVGIG (reference sequence). This CDR3 is 12 amino acids long. The V gene end was trimmed by 8 bases and the J gene end by 9 bases; junction bases not matched to a gene: 10. CDR3 nucleotides: TGTGCCCTCCGCGGGGGGGGCCAGGCCCAGTACTTC. This codes for CALRGGGQAQYF.

V is TRBV28 and J is TRBJ2-7; D unclear. The CDR3 loop spans 13 amino acids. Germline CDR1 and CDR2: MDHEN and SYDVKM. Trimming took 8 bases from V and 6 from J, leaving 17 bases between them. CDR3 nucleotide sequence: TGTGCCAGCTCTGACCCAGGCCCCCTCGAGCAGTACTTC. This gives the protein CASSDPGPLEQYF.